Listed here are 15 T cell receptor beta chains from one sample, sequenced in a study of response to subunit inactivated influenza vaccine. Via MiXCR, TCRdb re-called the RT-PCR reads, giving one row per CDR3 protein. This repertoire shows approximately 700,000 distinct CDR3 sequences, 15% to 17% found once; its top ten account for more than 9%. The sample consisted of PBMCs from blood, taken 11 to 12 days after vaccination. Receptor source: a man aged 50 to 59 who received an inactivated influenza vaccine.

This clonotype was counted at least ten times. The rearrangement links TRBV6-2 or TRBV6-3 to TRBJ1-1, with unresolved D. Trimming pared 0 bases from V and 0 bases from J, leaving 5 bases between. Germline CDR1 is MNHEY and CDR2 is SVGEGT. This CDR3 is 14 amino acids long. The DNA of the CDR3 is TGTGCCAGCAGTTACTCGCTAATGAACACTGAAGCTTTCTTT. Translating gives CASSYSLMNTEAFF.

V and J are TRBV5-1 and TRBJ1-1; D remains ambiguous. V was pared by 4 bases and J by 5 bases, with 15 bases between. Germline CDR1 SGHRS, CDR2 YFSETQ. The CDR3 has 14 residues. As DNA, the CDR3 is TGCGCCAGCAGCCCCGCTAGAGTTACTACTGAAGCTTTCTTT. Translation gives CASSPARVTTEAFF.

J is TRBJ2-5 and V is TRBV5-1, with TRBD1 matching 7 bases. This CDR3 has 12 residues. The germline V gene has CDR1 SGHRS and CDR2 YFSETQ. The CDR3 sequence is CGSSESQGAQYF. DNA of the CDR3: TGCGGGTCCTCTGAAAGCCAGGGGGCCCAGTACTTC.

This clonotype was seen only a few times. The CDR3: CASSPAGGQGSYEQYF. The CDR3 DNA reads TGTGCCAGCAGCCCAGCCGGAGGACAGGGATCCTACGAGCAGTACTTC. This chain joins TRBV6-2 or TRBV6-3 and TRBJ2-7; 8 bases agree with TRBD1. This CDR3 comprises 16 residues. J was trimmed by 1 base and V by 6 bases; bases with no gene match: 11. Germline CDR1 and CDR2: MNHEY and SVGEGT.

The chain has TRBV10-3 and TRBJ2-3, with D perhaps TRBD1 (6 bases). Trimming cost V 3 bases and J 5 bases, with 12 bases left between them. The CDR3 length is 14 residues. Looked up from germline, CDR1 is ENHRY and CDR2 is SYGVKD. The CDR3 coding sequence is TGTGCCATCAGTGAACCAGGGGTTGAAGATACGCAGTATTTT. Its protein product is CAISEPGVEDTQYF.

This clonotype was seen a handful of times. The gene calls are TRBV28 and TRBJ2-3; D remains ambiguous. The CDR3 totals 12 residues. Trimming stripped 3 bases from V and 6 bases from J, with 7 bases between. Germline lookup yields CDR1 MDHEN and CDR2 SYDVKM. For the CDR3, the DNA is TGTGCCAGCAGTTTTCATTTCGATACGCAGTATTTT. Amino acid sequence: CASSFHFDTQYF.

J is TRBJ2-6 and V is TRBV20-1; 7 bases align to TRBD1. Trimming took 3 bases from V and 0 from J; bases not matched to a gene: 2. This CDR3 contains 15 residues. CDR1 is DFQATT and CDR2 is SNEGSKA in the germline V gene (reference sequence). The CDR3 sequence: CSARGQISGANVLTF. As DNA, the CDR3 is TGCAGTGCTAGGGGACAGATCTCTGGGGCCAACGTCCTGACTTTC.

The CDR3 region is CASSSGTGDFGYTF. For the CDR3, the DNA is TGTGCCAGCAGTTCCGGGACAGGGGACTTTGGCTACACCTTC. The chain couples TRBV6-5 to TRBJ1-2; TRBD1 matches at 10 bases. Trimming cost V 4 bases and J 7 bases; bases outside gene matches: 6. The CDR3 totals 14 residues. Germline V gene data show CDR1 as MNHEY and CDR2 as SVGAGI.

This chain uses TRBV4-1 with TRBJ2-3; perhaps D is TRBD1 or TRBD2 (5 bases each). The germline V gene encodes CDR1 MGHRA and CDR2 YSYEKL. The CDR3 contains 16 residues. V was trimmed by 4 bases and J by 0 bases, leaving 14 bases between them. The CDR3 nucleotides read TGCGCCAGCAGCCCTGGACGGGGCCCTAGCACAGATACGCAGTATTTT. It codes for CASSPGRGPSTDTQYF.

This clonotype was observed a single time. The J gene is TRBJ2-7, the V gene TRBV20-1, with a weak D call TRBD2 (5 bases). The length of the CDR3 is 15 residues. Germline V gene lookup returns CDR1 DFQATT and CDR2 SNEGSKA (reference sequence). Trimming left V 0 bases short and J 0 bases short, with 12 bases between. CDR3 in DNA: TGCAGTGCTAGAGATTCTCGGGAATTCTCCTACGAGCAGTACTTC. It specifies CSARDSREFSYEQYF.

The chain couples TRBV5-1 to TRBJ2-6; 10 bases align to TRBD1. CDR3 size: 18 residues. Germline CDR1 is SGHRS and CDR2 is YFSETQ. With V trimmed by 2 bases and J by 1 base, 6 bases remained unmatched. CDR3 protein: CASSLGGTGVSGANVLTF. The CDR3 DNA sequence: TGCGCCAGCAGCTTAGGCGGGACAGGGGTTTCTGGGGCCAACGTCCTGACTTTC.

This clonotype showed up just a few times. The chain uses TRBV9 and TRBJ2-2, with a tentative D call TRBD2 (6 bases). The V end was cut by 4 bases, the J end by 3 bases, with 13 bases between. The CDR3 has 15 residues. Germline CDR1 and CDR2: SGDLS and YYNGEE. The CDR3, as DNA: TGTGCCAGCAGCTCCAGACTAGGCCACACCGGGGAGCTGTTTTTT. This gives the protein CASSSRLGHTGELFF.

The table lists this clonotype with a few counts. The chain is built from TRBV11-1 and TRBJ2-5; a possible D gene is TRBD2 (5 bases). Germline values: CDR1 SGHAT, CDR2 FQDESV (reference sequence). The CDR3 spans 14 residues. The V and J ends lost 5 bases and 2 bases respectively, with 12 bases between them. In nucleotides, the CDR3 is TGTGCCAGCAGCCCACTTCCGGGACAAGAGACCCAGTACTTC. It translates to CASSPLPGQETQYF.

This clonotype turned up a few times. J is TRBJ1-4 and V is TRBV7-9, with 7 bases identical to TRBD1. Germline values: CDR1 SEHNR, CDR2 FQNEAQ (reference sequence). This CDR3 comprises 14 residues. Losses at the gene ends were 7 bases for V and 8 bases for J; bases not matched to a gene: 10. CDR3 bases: TGTGCCAGCAACCCCCAGGGGGAAGGAGAAAAACTGTTTTTT. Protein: CASNPQGEGEKLFF.

This CDR3 is CASLRGEGTDTQYF. The CDR3, as DNA: TGTGCCAGCCTACGGGGGGAAGGCACAGATACGCAGTATTTT. The chain carries TRBV2 and TRBJ2-3; 7 nucleotides line up with TRBD2. The CDR3 is 14 amino acids. Germline CDR1 is SNHLY and CDR2 is FYNNEI. V was pared by 8 bases and J by 1 base, with 6 bases of the junction left unmatched.